The TCR beta chain described here comes from a study of graft-versus-host responses after intestinal transplantation. In the case of this clone: The antigen is undetermined.

The CDR3 has 16 residues. V was pared by 1 base and J by 7 bases, with 18 bases between. The V gene's germline CDR1 is WNHNN and CDR2 SYGVQD (reference sequence). This table comes from immunoSEQ multiplex PCR, and its TCRdb copy is limited to in-frame clones, with some not included. The table lists some 90,000 clones, roughly nine tenths of them singletons. Overall study findings and caveats: Some patients had graft-donor T cell macrochimerism. In their allografts, the ratios of graft-versus-host to host-versus-graft T cell clones were high.

The clonotype comes from a human donor who received an intestinal transplant. The chain has TRBV10-1 and TRBJ2-3; D may be TRBD1 (7 bases). The sample here was unstimulated CD4+ T cells sorted from spleen or lymph node cells, taken before intestinal transplant. The CDR3 protein is CASSEWRGLGRNTQYF. CDR3 nucleotides: TGCGCCAGCAGTGAGTGGAGGGGGCTAGGGCGGAATACGCAGTATTTT.